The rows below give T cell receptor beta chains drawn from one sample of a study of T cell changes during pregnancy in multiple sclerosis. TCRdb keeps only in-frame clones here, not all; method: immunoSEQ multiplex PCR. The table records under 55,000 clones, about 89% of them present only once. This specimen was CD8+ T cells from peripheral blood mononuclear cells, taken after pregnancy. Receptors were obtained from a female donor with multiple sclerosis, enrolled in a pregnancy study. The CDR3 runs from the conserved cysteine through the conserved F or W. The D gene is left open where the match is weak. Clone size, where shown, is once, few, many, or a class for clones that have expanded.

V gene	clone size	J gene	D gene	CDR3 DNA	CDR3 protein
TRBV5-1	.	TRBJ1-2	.	TGCGCCAGCAGAAAGATTCAGGGGATAGATGGCTACACCTTC	CASRKIQGIDGYTF
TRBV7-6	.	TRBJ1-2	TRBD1	TGTGCCAGCAGCTCAGGGGGCCTCGGCATGTCCTATGGCTACACCTTC	CASSSGGLGMSYGYTF
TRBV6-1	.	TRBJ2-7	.	TGTGCCAGCAGTGACCTGGGTGGGAGCTACGAGCAGTACTTC	CASSDLGGSYEQYF
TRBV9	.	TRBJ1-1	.	TGTGCCAGCAGCCTACGCTCCGGGTCTGAAGCTTTCTTT	CASSLRSGSEAFF
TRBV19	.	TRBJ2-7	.	TGTGCCAGTAGTATCGGGACAACCTACGAGCAGTACTTC	CASSIGTTYEQYF
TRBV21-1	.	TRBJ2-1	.	TGTGCCAGCAGCCCCGGGGGTAGCGGGGGAACCCTCATCCCCAATGAGCAGTTCTTC	CASSPGGSGGTLIPNEQFF
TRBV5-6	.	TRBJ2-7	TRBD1	TGTGCCAGCAGCTCGGGACAGTCTTACGAGCAGTACTTC	CASSSGQSYEQYF
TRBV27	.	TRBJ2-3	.	TGTGCCAGCAGTTTAACGGCAGGGGAGACAGATACGCAGTATTTT	CASSLTAGETDTQYF
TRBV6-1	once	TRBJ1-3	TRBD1	TGTGCCAGCAGTGATCCCACTTCAACAGGGGAACTAAGGGGAAACACCATATATTTT	CASSDPTSTGELRGNTIYF
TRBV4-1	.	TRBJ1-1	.	TGCGCCAGCAGCGTCTTTGGGGCAAAGACTGAAGCTTTCTTT	CASSVFGAKTEAFF
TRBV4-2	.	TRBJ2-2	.	TGTGCCAGCAGCCAAGATTTGGAGTCCGGGGAGCTGTTTTTT	CASSQDLESGELFF